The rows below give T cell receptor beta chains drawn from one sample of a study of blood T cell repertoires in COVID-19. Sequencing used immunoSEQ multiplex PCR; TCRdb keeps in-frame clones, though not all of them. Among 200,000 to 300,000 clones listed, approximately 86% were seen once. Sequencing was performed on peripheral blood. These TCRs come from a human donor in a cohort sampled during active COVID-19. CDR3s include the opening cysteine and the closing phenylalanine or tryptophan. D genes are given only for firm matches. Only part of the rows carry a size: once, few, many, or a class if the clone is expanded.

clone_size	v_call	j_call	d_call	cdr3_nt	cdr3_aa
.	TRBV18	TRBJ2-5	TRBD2	TGTGCCAGCTGGGCGGGACTAGCGGGAGCAGAGACCCAGTACTTC	CASWAGLAGAETQYF
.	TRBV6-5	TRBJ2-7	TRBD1	TGTGCCAGCTCTTATAGGACAGGCCCAGGGGAGCAGTACTTC	CASSYRTGPGEQYF
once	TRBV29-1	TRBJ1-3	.	TGCAGCGTTGACCCCGAGGCTGGAAACACCATATATTTT	CSVDPEAGNTIYF
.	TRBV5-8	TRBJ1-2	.	TGTGCCAGCAGCCTCTTACAGGGCGCGAGGGGCTACACCTTC	CASSLLQGARGYTF
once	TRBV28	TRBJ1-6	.	TGTGCCAGCAGTTCAGGGATTTCACCCCTCCACTTT	CASSSGISPLHF
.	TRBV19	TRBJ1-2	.	TGTGCCAGTAGTATCGGGGGTTTAAACTATGGCTACACCTTC	CASSIGGLNYGYTF
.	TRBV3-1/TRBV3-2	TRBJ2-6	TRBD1	TGTGCCAGCAGCCAAGAACCCCCGCGACAGGGATCTGGGGCCAACGTCCTGACTTTC	CASSQEPPRQGSGANVLTF
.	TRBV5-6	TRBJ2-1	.	TGTGCCAGCAGCTCTATCGAAAACAATGAGCAGTTCTTC	CASSSIENNEQFF
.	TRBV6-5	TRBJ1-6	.	TGTGCCAGCAGCCCGGACGGGGAAAATTCACCCCTCCACTTT	CASSPDGENSPLHF
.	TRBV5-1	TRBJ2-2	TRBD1	TGCGCCAGCAGCCTAGACTTGGGACAGGGGTTCACCGGGGAGCTGTTTTTT	CASSLDLGQGFTGELFF
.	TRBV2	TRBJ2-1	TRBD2	TGTGCCAGCAGTAAGACCGGGGCTAGCGGGAGCAATGAGCAGTTCTTC	CASSKTGASGSNEQFF
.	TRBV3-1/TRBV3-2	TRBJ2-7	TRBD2	TGTGCCAGCAGCCCGGGACTAGCGGGAGGGCCCGGCGAGCAGTACTTC	CASSPGLAGGPGEQYF
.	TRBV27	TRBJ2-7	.	TGTGCCAGCAGTTTTTTAGTGGCAGGGGGGCTCTACGAGCAGTACTTC	CASSFLVAGGLYEQYF
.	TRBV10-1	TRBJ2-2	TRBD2	TGCGCCAGCAGTGATCTCAAACTAGCGGCGAACACCGGGGAGCTGTTTTTT	CASSDLKLAANTGELFF
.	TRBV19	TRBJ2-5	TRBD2	TGTGCCAGTAGTTCCCTAGCGGGAGGGCCCCAAGAGACCCAGTACTTC	CASSSLAGGPQETQYF
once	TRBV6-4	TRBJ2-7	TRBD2	TGTGCCAGCAGCTCAACTAGCGGGGGGTTGAACGAGCAGTACTTC	CASSSTSGGLNEQYF